These 7 T cell receptor beta chains originate from one sample sequenced in a study of human T cells and chemical hapten exposure. TCRdb reprocessed the 5' RACE reads via MiXCR and lists one record per CDR3 protein. The data show 65,000 to 90,000 distinct CDR3 sequences, approximately 15% seen once. Whole blood that had not been fractionated was the source of extracted total RNA. These receptors were obtained from a female donor in good health.

The chain has TRBV3-1 and TRBJ1-3, with D perhaps matching TRBD1 (5 bases). Germline V gene sequence: CDR1 LGHDT, CDR2 YNNKEL (reference sequence). This CDR3 is 14 amino acids long. Between the trimmed V and J ends, which lost 5 bases and 4 bases, there was a span of 12 bases. The CDR3 DNA follows: TGTGCCAGCAGCGGAGAGGGGTTGGGAAACACCATATATTTT. It codes for CASSGEGLGNTIYF.

The chain employs TRBV12-3 or TRBV12-4 and TRBJ1-5; tentative D call: TRBD1 (5 bases). The CDR3 is 16 residues long. The V end lost 1 base, the J end lost 1 base, and 11 bases lay between the germline ends. The CDR3 reads CASSLGKAGSNQPQHF. CDR3 DNA sequence: TGTGCCAGCAGTTTAGGAAAGGCAGGGAGCAATCAGCCCCAGCATTTT.

The chain uses TRBV7-2 and TRBJ2-3; TRBD2 agrees at 13 bases. J was trimmed by 1 base and V by 5 bases; bases with no gene match: 15. The CDR3 is 20 residues long. Germline V gives CDR1 SGHTA, CDR2 FQGNSA. CDR3 bases: TGTGCCAGCAGCGGTGCCGGGACTAGCGGGGTACTCTTGGGCACAGATACGCAGTATTTT. Its protein product is CASSGAGTSGVLLGTDTQYF.

The chain recombines TRBV18 with TRBJ2-7; a weak D match, TRBD2 (6 bases). The CDR3 loop spans 14 amino acids. The V gene's germline CDR1 is KGHSH and CDR2 LQKENI. Trimming pared 6 bases from V and 3 bases from J, leaving 15 bases between. DNA of the CDR3: TGTGCCAGCTCCCAGACCCGGGACTTCTACGAGCAGTACTTC. This translates into CASSQTRDFYEQYF.

Only a few counts were recorded for this clonotype. The chain links TRBV7-9 to TRBJ2-7; D may be TRBD1 (6 bases). The CDR3 is made up of 14 amino acids. Germline CDR1 reads SEHNR; CDR2 reads FQNEAQ (reference sequence). Trimming stripped 3 bases from V and 4 bases from J, with 13 bases between. CDR3 sequence reads: CASSLAGVDYEQYF. CDR3 DNA sequence: TGTGCCAGCAGCTTGGCAGGGGTGGATTACGAGCAGTACTTC.

V and J are TRBV28 and TRBJ1-1; tentative D call: TRBD1 (6 bases). The CDR3 covers 14 residues. Trimming shortened V by 3 bases and J by 4 bases, and 12 bases separated the two germline ends. CDR1 is MDHEN and CDR2 is SYDVKM in the germline V gene. The CDR3: CASSLSPGATEAFF. The CDR3 coding sequence is TGTGCCAGCAGTTTGTCCCCAGGGGCCACTGAAGCTTTCTTT.

At least ten counts were recorded for this clonotype. CDR3: CASSLTAQETQYF. CDR3 DNA: TGTGCCAGCAGCTTGACAGCCCAAGAGACCCAGTACTTC. V and J are TRBV7-9 and TRBJ2-5, with D tentatively TRBD1 (5 bases). Looked up from germline, CDR1 is SEHNR and CDR2 is FQNEAQ (reference sequence). This CDR3 contains 13 residues. V lost 3 bases and J lost 1, with 6 bases in between. The whole variable domain, filled in from reference TRBV7-9 and TRBJ2-5, reads DTGVSQNPRHKITKRGQNVTFRCDPISEHNRLYWYRQTLGQGPEFLTYFQNEAQLEKSRLLSDRFSAERPKGSFSTLEIQRTEQGDSAMYLCASSLTAQETQYFGPGTRLLVL.